This TCR beta chain is from a study of beta chain features in type 1 diabetes. From germline, CDR1 is SGHTA and CDR2 FQGNSA. V lost 0 bases to trimming and J lost 5 bases, with 10 bases between them. The CDR3 extends over 14 amino acids. Study results and caveats: Across all four CD4+ subsets, people with type 1 diabetes showed modestly shorter TCRB CDR3s.

Concerning this clone: Its antigen is unidentified.

Of the isolated RNA, all was reverse transcribed, and so the sequenced material was expressed TCRB transcripts. TCRdb keeps only in-frame clones here, not all; method: immunoSEQ multiplex PCR. The sample carries almost 350,000 clones, approximately 9.9% recorded once. The sequence derives from a man aged 30-40 years with type 1 diabetes. Sequencing input: central memory CD4+ T cells from blood. J is TRBJ2-5 and V is TRBV7-2, with D unresolved. The CDR3 loop reads CASSLAQLLETQYF. Here the CDR3 DNA reads TGTGCCAGCAGCTTAGCCCAACTATTGGAGACCCAGTACTTC.